A single sample is the source of the 16 T cell receptor beta chains below, sequenced in a study of T cell responses to AZD1222 COVID-19 vaccine. Generated by immunoSEQ multiplex PCR, the TCRdb table keeps only in-frame clones and is missing some. Of some 97,000 clones listed, less than 90% are singletons. The sequenced sample was peripheral blood, obtained on day 0 of AZD1222 vaccination. The origin of the receptors is an adult in good health.

The rearrangement uses TRBV11-2 and TRBJ1-2; weak D call: TRBD1 (5 bases). The CDR3 has 17 residues. V dropped 0 bases and J dropped 4 bases, with 18 bases sitting between them. In germline, CDR1 is SGHAT, CDR2 FQNNGV. The CDR3 is CASSLDLVAGRLYGYTF. The CDR3 nucleotides are TGTGCCAGCAGCTTAGATCTAGTGGCAGGGAGGCTCTATGGCTACACCTTC. Looking up the rest from reference TRBV11-2 and TRBJ1-2 gives the full variable domain: EAGVAQSPRYKIIEKRQSVAFWCNPISGHATLYWYQQILGQGPKLLIQFQNNGVVDDSQLPKDRFSAERLKGVDSTLKIQPAKLEDSAVYLCASSLDLVAGRLYGYTFGSGTRLTVV.

V gene TRBV3-1 (or the pseudogene TRBV3-2) combines with J gene TRBJ2-7; no clear D gene. This CDR3 comprises 11 residues. Germline lookup yields CDR1 LGHDT and CDR2 YNNKEL (reference sequence). Deletions cut 3 bases from V and 4 bases from J, with 4 bases between. CDR3 DNA: TGTGCCAGCAGCCATGCATACGAGCAGTACTTC. Amino acid sequence: CASSHAYEQYF.

J is TRBJ1-2 and V is TRBV30; 10 bases fit TRBD1. The CDR3 is made up of 14 amino acids. V trimming: 5 bases; J trimming: 4 bases; junction bases outside the gene matches: 7. CDR1 is GTSNPN and CDR2 is SVGIG in the germline V gene (reference sequence). The CDR3 sequence: CAWAPGQGPYGYTF. CDR3 nucleotides: TGTGCCTGGGCACCGGGACAGGGGCCCTATGGCTACACCTTC.

The chain joins TRBV7-3 to TRBJ2-3, with 11 nucleotides matching TRBD2. Trimming at V came to 1 base and at J to 4 bases, leaving 7 bases not matched to a gene. The germline gives CDR1 SGHTA, CDR2 FQGTGA. The CDR3 consists of 17 residues. The CDR3 coding sequence is TGTGCCAGCAGCTTAAGCCCCCGACTAGCGGGGTCAGATACGCAGTATTTT. It translates to CASSLSPRLAGSDTQYF.

The V call is TRBV5-1, the J call TRBJ2-5; 10 bases fit TRBD2. CDR3 length equals 17 residues. J was trimmed by 0 bases and V by 4 bases; bases with no gene match: 9. Germline V lookup: CDR1 SGHRS, CDR2 YFSETQ. DNA for the CDR3: TGCGCCAGCAGCCGGGGAGGACTAGCGGTGTACCAAGAGACCCAGTACTTC. Translation: CASSRGGLAVYQETQYF.

The chain recombines TRBV4-1 with TRBJ1-5; 8 nucleotides agree with TRBD1. The CDR3 length is 16 residues. The germline V gene has CDR1 MGHRA and CDR2 YSYEKL. Unmatched junction bases numbered 7, after V lost 1 base and J lost 5 bases. The CDR3 DNA is TGCGCCAGCAGCCAAGTAATAGACAGGGGCGATCAGCCCCAGCATTTT. Amino acids: CASSQVIDRGDQPQHF.

The chain uses TRBV7-3 and TRBJ1-2, with D unclear. CDR3 size: 15 residues. Germline V gene lookup returns CDR1 SGHTA and CDR2 FQGTGA. The V and J ends lost 5 bases and 2 bases respectively, with 15 bases between them. CDR3 DNA: TGTGCCAGCAGCCCTGGCGTGGACGGAAACTATGGCTACACCTTC. This gives the protein CASSPGVDGNYGYTF.

This chain uses TRBV29-1 with TRBJ2-7; D might be TRBD2 (5 bases). In germline, CDR1 is SQVTM, CDR2 ANQGSEA. The CDR3 loop spans 13 amino acids. Trimming took off 4 bases at V and 2 bases at J, with 12 bases between the two ends. DNA of the CDR3: TGCAGCGTTGGTAGGGAGTTCCCCTACGAGCAGTACTTC. Amino acid sequence: CSVGREFPYEQYF.

On this clone itself: The junction differs from germline at one of its ends, possibly a read error. CDR3 nucleotides: TGTGCCTGGAGTGTAGGGAAAGGGACTGAGGCTTTCTTT. Translated: CAWSVGKGTEAFF. The chain uses TRBV30 and TRBJ1-1; tentatively, D is TRBD1 (5 bases). Per the germline V gene, CDR1 is GTSNPN and CDR2 is SVGIG (reference sequence). The CDR3 totals 13 residues.

The chain's CDR3 is CASSIDPPSGRKYNEQFF. The CDR3 nucleotides are TGTGCCAGTAGTATAGACCCCCCTTCGGGGCGGAAGTACAATGAGCAGTTCTTC. The chain uses TRBV19 and TRBJ2-1; D may correspond to TRBD1 or TRBD2 (5 bases each). Germline V CDR1 and CDR2: LNHDA, SQIVND (reference sequence). This CDR3 is 18 amino acids long. The germline V and J ends were trimmed by 0 bases and 4 bases, with 19 bases remaining between them.

This clone was seen a few times. The chain links TRBV3-1 (or the pseudogene TRBV3-2) to TRBJ2-5; possibly TRBD1 for D (5 bases). This CDR3 region has 12 residues. With 0 bases removed from V and 9 bases from J, the gap between germline ends came to 8 bases. Germline-derived CDR1 and CDR2 are LGHDT and YNNKEL (reference sequence). The chain's CDR3 is CASSQESRAQYF. DNA of the CDR3: TGTGCCAGCAGCCAAGAAAGCAGGGCCCAGTACTTC.

The genes are TRBV10-3 and TRBJ1-1; the match to TRBD1 covers 7 bases. Germline-derived CDR1 and CDR2 are ENHRY and SYGVKD. This CDR3 comprises 18 residues. After removal of 6 bases from V and 0 bases from J, the junction contained 16 bases not matched to a gene. The CDR3 here is CAISRMAPTGALNTEAFF. The CDR3 nucleotides are TGTGCCATCAGCCGTATGGCCCCTACAGGGGCTTTGAACACTGAAGCTTTCTTT.

This chain connects TRBV19 to TRBJ1-1; D call uncertain. The CDR3 spans 14 residues. Per germline, CDR1 LNHDA and CDR2 SQIVND (reference sequence). The V gene lost 5 bases and the J gene lost 0 bases, with 10 bases spanning the gap. CDR3 nucleotides: TGTGCCAGTAGTGTGACTGATATGAACACTGAAGCTTTCTTT. Residues: CASSVTDMNTEAFF.

This clone was seen once. The genes are TRBV28 and TRBJ1-5; TRBD1 might be the D (6 bases). Germline lookup yields CDR1 MDHEN and CDR2 SYDVKM. Trimming stripped 6 bases from V and 7 bases from J, with 28 bases between. The CDR3 is 18 amino acids. The CDR3 region is CASSPVLVSWDIIQPQHF. The CDR3 nucleotides read TGTGCCAGCAGCCCCGTTCTCGTTTCCTGGGACATTATACAGCCCCAGCATTTT. Based on the CDR3 plus reference TRBV28 and TRBJ1-5, the full variable domain is DVKVTQSSRYLVKRTGEKVFLECVQDMDHENMFWYRQDPGLGLRLIYFSYDVKMKEKGDIPEGYSVSREKKERFSLILESASTNQTSMYLCASSPVLVSWDIIQPQHFGDGTRLSIL.

The V gene is TRBV10-3, the J gene TRBJ2-7; D not certain. V gave up 4 bases and J gave up 4 bases, with 8 bases separating them. The CDR3 is made up of 12 amino acids. Germline V gene data show CDR1 as ENHRY and CDR2 as SYGVKD. The CDR3 spells CAISAIGYEQYF. The CDR3 DNA reads as TGTGCCATCAGTGCCATTGGATACGAGCAGTACTTC.

The chain recombines TRBV29-1 with TRBJ2-7; D is perhaps TRBD2 (5 bases). Trimming took 1 base from V and 3 from J, leaving 7 bases between them. The CDR3 has 12 residues. Germline CDR1 reads SQVTM; CDR2 reads ANQGSEA. This CDR3 is CSVEGGHYEQYF. The CDR3 bases are TGCAGCGTTGAAGGCGGGCACTACGAGCAGTACTTC.